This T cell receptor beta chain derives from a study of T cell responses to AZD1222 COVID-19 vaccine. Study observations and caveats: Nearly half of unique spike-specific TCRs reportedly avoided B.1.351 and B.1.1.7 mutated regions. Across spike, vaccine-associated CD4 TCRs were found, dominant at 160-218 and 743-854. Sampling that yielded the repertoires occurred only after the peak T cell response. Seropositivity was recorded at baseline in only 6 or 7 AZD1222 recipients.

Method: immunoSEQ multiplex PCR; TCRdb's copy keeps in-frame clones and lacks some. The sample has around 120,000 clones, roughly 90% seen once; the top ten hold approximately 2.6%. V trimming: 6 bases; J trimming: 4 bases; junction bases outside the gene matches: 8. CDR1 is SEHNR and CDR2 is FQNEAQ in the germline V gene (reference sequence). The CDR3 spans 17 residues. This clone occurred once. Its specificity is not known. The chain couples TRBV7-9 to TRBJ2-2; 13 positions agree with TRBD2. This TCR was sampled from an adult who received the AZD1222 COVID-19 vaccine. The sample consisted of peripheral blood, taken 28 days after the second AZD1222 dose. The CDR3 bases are TGTGCCAGCAGAGACCTGACTAGCGGGGGGATCACCGGGGAGCTGTTTTTT. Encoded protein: CASRDLTSGGITGELFF.